This T cell receptor beta chain was identified during a study of blood T cells in healthy people across ages (dated by TCRdb to between 2015 and 2016). Some background on the complete study: In model experiments, template switching captured about one uniquely barcoded TCR beta cDNA molecule for every two T cells. Donors of different ages were randomly distributed across sequencing lanes to avoid experimental bias. Age-related changes in TCR beta repertoire diversity were measured in the study by deep sequencing normalized with unique cDNA molecular identifiers. The study analyzed two additional independent replicas of 1 million unique cDNA reads from the same blood draw for two donors, one aged 18 to 30 and one aged 80 or older. The donors were split into four age groups: young (average 16 years), middle-aged (about 40), aged (roughly 60) and long-lived (under 85). What the work shows at the level of the full study, not this receptor alone: Estimates of total diversity based on one million sequenced T cells were regarded as lower bounds and as underestimates. Because profiling used bulk unsorted PBMCs, naive and antigen-experienced compartments could not be compared conclusively. Compared with the aged group, more naive CD4+ T cells, fewer expanded clones and increased TCR diversity were shown by the long-lived group, suggesting age selection. As age increased, observed TCR beta diversity per million T cells dropped in a roughly linear way, and a significant reduction was already evident by age about 40. Donor CMV infection status was unknown, potentially confounding age-related changes in expanded clonotypes. The percentage of naive T cells measured by flow cytometry correlated strongly with observed TCR beta diversity.

The donors were roughly 40 Caucasian individuals from Russia, aged roughly 6 to 90 years, who were systemically healthy. About 9.8 milliliters of peripheral blood were drawn from each donor into EDTA-treated Vacutainer tubes. Ficoll-Paque density-gradient centrifugation was used to isolate PBMCs, with at least 7 million obtained per sample. Total RNA was extracted from PBMCs with Trizol reagent, with at least 5.5 micrograms obtained per sample. For every donor, an aliquot of PBMCs went through flow cytometry to measure the percentages of naive CD45RAhigh/CD27high T cells. Worth noting for this clonotype: Its antigen is not yet known. This could be a read error, since a much larger clone is one nucleotide away.

The library came from 5' RACE. The sequencer listed for this sample is Illumina HiSeq 2500. A second 7 to 11 cycle PCR used a sample-barcoded 5' primer and a J-beta primer mix. Each TCR beta cDNA molecule received a unique molecular identifier from a template-switch 5' adaptor carrying 12 random nucleotides. At least 2.5 million CDR3-containing paired-end reads were obtained from each sample. All of the RNA was converted into first-strand cDNA using the Mint cDNA synthesis kit, with a TRBC-specific oligonucleotide serving as the primer. Following uracil-DNA glycosylase treatment, all cDNA underwent a first 18-cycle PCR with the universal primers M1SS and BC2_uni_R. The original pipeline was this. Each sample was normalized by randomly selecting 1 million high-quality reads, each carrying a distinct molecular identifier. Instead of being binned into consensus sequences, reads that shared molecular identifiers were thrown out. MiTCR, run with a Q25 quality threshold and the strictest error-elimination algorithm, handled CDR3 identification, clonotype clustering and error correction. A nonparametric unseen species model with Euler transformation was used to estimate a lower bound on total TCR beta diversity. TCRdb itself trimmed the public reads at Q25 with fastp, ran MiXCR and retained productive beta chains. One record per CDR3 amino acid sequence lists the most common genes and DNA. For this entry, the V and J calls and clone size follow TCRdb and not the study's own pipeline. Present in this sample are 710,000 or so distinct CDR3 sequences, roughly 32% of which were seen just once. The ten most abundant clones make up about 16% of the sample.

Counted from cysteine to phenylalanine, this CDR3 has 15 amino acids. Left in the record is the CDR3 DNA by itself, 45 bases read in frame from the first base. V is clipped by 6 bases and J by 13 bases, and the sequence between their germline boundaries is 25 bases long. CDR1 and CDR2 (MDHEN, SYDVKM) derive from the germline V gene. The rearrangement joined TRBV28 to TRBJ2-1; the D call is possibly TRBD1 or TRBD2, each sharing 5 bases. Input material: blood. The clonotype was recovered from an elderly woman in good health. Donor details come from another sample of the same person, matched by shared clones. DNA sequence: TGTGCCAGCAGCCAGACGGGACGGCCCGTGGAGACCCAGTTCTTC. Its protein is CASSQTGRPVETQFF. The CDR3 plus the reference TRBV28 and TRBJ2-1 genes for the other parts give the full variable domain: DVKVTQSSRYLVKRTGEKVFLECVQDMDHENMFWYRQDPGLGLRLIYFSYDVKMKEKGDIPEGYSVSREKKERFSLILESASTNQTSMYLCASSQTGRPVETQFFGPGTRLTVL.